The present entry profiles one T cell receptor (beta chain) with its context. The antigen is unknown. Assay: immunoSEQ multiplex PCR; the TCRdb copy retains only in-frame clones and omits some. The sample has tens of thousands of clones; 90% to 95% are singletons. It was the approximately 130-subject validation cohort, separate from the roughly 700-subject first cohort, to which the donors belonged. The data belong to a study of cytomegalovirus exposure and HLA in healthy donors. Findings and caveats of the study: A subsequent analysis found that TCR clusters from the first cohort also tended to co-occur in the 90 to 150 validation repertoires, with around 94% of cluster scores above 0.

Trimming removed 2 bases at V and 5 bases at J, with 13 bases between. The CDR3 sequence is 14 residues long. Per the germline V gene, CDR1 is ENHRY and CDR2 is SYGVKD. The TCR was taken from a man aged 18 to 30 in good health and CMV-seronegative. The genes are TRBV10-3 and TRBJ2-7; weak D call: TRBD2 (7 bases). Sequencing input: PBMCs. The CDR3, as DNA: TGTGCCATCAGTGAGAGGGGGGGGACCGACGAGCAGTACTTC. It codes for CAISERGGTDEQYF.